This T cell receptor beta chain stems from a study of blood T cell repertoires in COVID-19. Study details: Both acute and convalescent COVID-19 samples were obtained from the United States, Italy and Spain. T cells, B-cell-depleted T cells, or PBMCs provided the cDNA or gDNA that served as material.

Participant-given clinical history determined each cohort assignment. In the authors' methods: Amplification with reference gene primers provided the estimates of nucleated cell counts. The protocol was immunoSEQ multiplex PCR, while the TCRdb copy is restricted to in-frame clones and leaves out a portion. The D gene and trimming were derived from the DNA, and the V and J assignments and clone size from that table. This table has 200,000 to 250,000 clones, more than 80% appearing once. The table lists this clone with a few counts. Per germline, CDR1 LNHDA and CDR2 SQIVND (reference sequence). V was shortened by 5 bases and J by 6 bases, with 13 bases between the two germline ends. The CDR3 sequence is 13 residues long.

The V and J genes are TRBV19 and TRBJ1-2, with D possibly being TRBD1 (5 bases). Sequencing input: PBMCs or T cells enriched from blood (not recorded which). This clonotype was sampled from a man in his sixties who had recovered from COVID-19. The CDR3 here is CASSDRGLDGYTF. The DNA of the CDR3 is TGTGCCAGTAGTGATCGGGGACTGGATGGCTACACCTTC.